The subject of this entry is one T cell receptor (beta chain). Its target is not known. CDR3 size: 16 residues. Germline loops: CDR1 SGHDT, CDR2 YYEEEE. The V and J ends lost 4 bases and 5 bases, in that order; junction bases with no gene match: 12. This specimen comes from a study of cytomegalovirus exposure and HLA in healthy donors. The study, taken as a whole, reports: Being indistinguishable, some V segments were excluded, TRBV6-2 and TRBV6-3 among them. Earlier analysis found most TCR beta V segments productive about 87% or about 30% of the time.

60 Vbeta and 13 Jbeta primers were used in PCR. Sequenced by immunoSEQ multiplex PCR; TCRdb stores in-frame clones only, minus some. Seen here are about 120,000 clones, approximately 78% observed once, and the top ten hold 22%. Sequencing was done on a sample of PBMCs. This rearrangement joins TRBV5-6 to TRBJ2-5, with TRBD1 matching 9 bases. This TCR derives from a young man in good health and CMV-seropositive. CDR3 sequence reads: CASSPTTGGALETQYF. CDR3 nucleotides: TGTGCCAGCAGCCCAACCACAGGGGGCGCGTTGGAGACCCAGTACTTC.